This T cell receptor (beta chain) was recovered during a study of shared clonotypes between healthy human individuals. The CDR3 has 12 amino acids. V shed 2 bases and J 10 bases; nucleotides not matched to a gene: 5. The germline gives CDR1 GTSNPN, CDR2 SVGIG (reference sequence). About this clone: Its antigen is unidentified. Other DNA sequences in this sample translate to the same CDR3.

General study points: Sequencing depth was predicted to influence how clonotypes are shared among donors. Against clonotypes common to all four donors, non-shared ones had lower generation probabilities.

It was across several immunoSEQ plates that each subset's genomic DNA was evenly split. Here immunoSEQ multiplex PCR was the method, and the copy in TCRdb shows in-frame clones only, minus some. The sample consists of a few million clones, over 85% of them appearing once. Sequencing used naive CD4+ T cells sorted from blood. Subset denoted: CD45RA+ positively selected. The V and J genes are TRBV30 and TRBJ2-1; 7 bases fit TRBD2. This clonotype originated in a man aged 18-30 years in good health. The CDR3 coding sequence is TGTGCCTGGAGTTGGGGGGGTGTCGAGCAGTTCTTC. Its translation is CAWSWGGVEQFF. Filled out from reference TRBV30 and TRBJ2-1, the complete variable domain reads SQTIHQWPATLVQPVGSPLSLECTVEGTSNPNLYWYRQAAGRGLQLLFYSVGIGQISSEVPQNLSASRPQDRQFILSSKKLLLSDSGFYLCAWSWGGVEQFFGPGTRLTVL.